The TCR beta chain described here comes from a study of cytotoxic CD8 clonotypes in ibrutinib-treated CLL. Study observations and caveats: Clonality went higher at ibrutinib response and then dropped back toward baseline at progression. Clonality at baseline surpassed age-matched healthy donors and tracked circulating CD8+ T-cell counts.

CDR1 and CDR2 from the germline V gene are SGHAT and FQNNGV. This CDR3 spans 13 amino acids. Trimming pared 5 bases from V and 5 bases from J, leaving 9 bases between. TCRdb keeps only in-frame clones here, not all; method: immunoSEQ multiplex PCR. The sample holds under 50,000 clones, approximately 67% seen once. This clone was recorded a few times. Its antigen is unknown. The input for sequencing was PBMCs, taken at disease progression, from a patient treated with ibrutinib. The receptor's source is a human donor with chronic lymphocytic leukemia. The chain is built from TRBV11-2 and TRBJ2-2; D is unresolved. CDR3 bases: TGTGCCAGCAGCCCCACCTTGACCGGGGAGCTGTTTTTT. This translates into CASSPTLTGELFF.